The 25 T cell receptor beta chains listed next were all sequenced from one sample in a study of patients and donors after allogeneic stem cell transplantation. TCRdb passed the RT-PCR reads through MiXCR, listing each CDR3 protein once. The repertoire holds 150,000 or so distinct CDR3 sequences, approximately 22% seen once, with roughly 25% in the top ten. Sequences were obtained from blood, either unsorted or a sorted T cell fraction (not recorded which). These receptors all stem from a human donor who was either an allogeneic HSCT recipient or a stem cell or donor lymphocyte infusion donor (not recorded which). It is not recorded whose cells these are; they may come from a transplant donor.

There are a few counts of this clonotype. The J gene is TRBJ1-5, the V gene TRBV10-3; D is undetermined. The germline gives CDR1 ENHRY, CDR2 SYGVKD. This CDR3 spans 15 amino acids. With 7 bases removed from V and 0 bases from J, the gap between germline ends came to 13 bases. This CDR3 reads CAITGAFLSNQPQHF. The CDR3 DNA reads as TGTGCCATCACAGGAGCATTCCTTAGCAATCAGCCCCAGCATTTT.

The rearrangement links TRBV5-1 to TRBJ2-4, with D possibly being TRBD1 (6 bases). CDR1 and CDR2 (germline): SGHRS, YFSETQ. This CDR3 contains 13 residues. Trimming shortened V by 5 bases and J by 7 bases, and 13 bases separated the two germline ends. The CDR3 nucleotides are TGCGCCAGCAGTTTTGACAGGAAGAACATTCAGTACTTC. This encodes CASSFDRKNIQYF.

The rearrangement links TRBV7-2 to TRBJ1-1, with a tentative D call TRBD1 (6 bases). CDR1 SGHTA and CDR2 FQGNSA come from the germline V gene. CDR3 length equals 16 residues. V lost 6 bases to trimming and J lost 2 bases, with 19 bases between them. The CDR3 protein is CASRPPGASENTEAFF. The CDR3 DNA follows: TGTGCCAGCAGACCCCCAGGGGCGAGCGAAAACACTGAAGCTTTCTTT.

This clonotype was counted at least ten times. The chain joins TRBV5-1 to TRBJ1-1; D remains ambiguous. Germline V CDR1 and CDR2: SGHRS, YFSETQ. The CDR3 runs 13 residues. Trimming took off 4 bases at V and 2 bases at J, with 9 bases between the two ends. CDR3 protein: CASSLGYNTEAFF. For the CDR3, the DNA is TGCGCCAGCAGCCTGGGCTACAACACTGAAGCTTTCTTT.

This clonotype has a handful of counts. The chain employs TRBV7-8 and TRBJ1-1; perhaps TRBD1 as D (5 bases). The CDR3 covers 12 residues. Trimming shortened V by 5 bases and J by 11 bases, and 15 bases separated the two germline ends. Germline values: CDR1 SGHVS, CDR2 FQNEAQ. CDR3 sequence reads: CASSGRGLGAFF. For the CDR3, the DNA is TGTGCCAGCAGCGGCCGGGGCCTAGGCGCTTTCTTT.

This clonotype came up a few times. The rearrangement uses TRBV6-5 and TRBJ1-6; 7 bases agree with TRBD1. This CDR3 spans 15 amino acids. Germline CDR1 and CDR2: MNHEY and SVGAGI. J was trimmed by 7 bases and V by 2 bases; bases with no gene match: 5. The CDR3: CASSYRDSSNSPLHF. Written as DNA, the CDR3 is TGTGCCAGCAGTTACCGGGACAGCAGCAATTCACCCCTCCACTTT.

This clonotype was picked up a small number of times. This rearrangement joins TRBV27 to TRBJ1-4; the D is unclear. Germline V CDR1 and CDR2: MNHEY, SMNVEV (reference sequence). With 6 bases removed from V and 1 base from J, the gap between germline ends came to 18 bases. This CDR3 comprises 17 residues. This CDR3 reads CASSPWNRWETNEKLFF. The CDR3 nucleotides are TGTGCCAGCAGCCCTTGGAATAGGTGGGAAACTAATGAAAAACTGTTTTTT.

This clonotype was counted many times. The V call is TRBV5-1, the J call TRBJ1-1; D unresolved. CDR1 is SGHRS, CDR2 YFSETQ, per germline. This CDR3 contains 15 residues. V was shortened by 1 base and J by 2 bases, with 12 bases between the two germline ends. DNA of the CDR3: TGCGCCAGCAGCTTGTCTCCAGGAGACAACACTGAAGCTTTCTTT. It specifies CASSLSPGDNTEAFF.

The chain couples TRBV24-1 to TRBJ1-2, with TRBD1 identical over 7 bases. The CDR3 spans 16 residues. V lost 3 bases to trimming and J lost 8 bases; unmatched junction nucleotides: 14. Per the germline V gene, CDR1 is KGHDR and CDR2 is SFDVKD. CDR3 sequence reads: CATSDRGVTGERGYTF. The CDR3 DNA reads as TGTGCCACCAGTGATCGGGGGGTAACAGGGGAGAGAGGCTACACCTTC.

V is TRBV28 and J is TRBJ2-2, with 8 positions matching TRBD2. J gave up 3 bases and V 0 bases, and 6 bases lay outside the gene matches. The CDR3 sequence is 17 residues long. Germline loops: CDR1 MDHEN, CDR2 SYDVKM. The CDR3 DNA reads TGTGCCAGCAGTTTATGGCTTCCTAGCGGGCACACCGGGGAGCTGTTTTTT. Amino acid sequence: CASSLWLPSGHTGELFF.

This CDR3 is CASSPGTGATYEQYF. In nucleotides, the CDR3 is TGTGCCAGCAGCCCTGGGACAGGGGCGACCTACGAGCAGTACTTC. The rearrangement joins TRBV7-9 to TRBJ2-7, with 10 bases that match TRBD1. The V and J ends lost 5 bases and 2 bases, in that order; junction bases with no gene match: 6. This CDR3 is 15 amino acids long. The germline CDR1 and CDR2 sequences are SEHNR and FQNEAQ (reference sequence).

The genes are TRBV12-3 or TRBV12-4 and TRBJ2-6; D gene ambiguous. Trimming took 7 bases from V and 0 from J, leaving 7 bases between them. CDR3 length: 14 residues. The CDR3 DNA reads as TGTGCCAGCACTCTGGGCTCTGGGGCCAACGTCCTGACTTTC. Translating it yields CASTLGSGANVLTF.

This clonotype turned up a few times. DNA for the CDR3: TGTGCCAGCAGTCACAGGGATCAAACTGAAGCTTTCTTT. It yields the protein CASSHRDQTEAFF. V gene TRBV12-3 or TRBV12-4 combines with J gene TRBJ1-1; weak D call: TRBD1 (6 bases). This CDR3 has 13 amino acids. Trimming left V 5 bases short and J 5 bases short, with 12 bases between.

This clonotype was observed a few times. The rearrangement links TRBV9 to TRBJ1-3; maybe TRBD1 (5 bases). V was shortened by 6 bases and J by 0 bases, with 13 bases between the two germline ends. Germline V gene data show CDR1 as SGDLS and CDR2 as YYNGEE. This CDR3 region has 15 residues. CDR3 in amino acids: CASKRAGPSGNTIYF. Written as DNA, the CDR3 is TGTGCCAGCAAACGAGCGGGGCCCTCTGGAAACACCATATATTTT.

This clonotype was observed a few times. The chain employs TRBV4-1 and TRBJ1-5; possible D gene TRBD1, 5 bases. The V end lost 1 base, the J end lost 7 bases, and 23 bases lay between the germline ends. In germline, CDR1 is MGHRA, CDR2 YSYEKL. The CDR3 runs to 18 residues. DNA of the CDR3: TGCGCCAGCAGCCAAGGGGTCTCCCCCCGGGACTCTAGGCAGCCCCAGCATTTT. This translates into CASSQGVSPRDSRQPQHF.

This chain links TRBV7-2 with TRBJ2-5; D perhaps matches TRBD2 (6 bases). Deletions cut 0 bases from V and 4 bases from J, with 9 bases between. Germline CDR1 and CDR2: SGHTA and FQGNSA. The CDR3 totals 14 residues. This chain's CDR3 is CASSLARGRETQYF. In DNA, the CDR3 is TGTGCCAGCAGCTTAGCTCGGGGGAGAGAGACCCAGTACTTC.

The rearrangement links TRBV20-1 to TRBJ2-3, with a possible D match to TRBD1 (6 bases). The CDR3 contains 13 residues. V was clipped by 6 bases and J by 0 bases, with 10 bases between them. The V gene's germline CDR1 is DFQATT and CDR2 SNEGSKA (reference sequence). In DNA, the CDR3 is TGCAGTGCAAAGGACAGCAGCACAGATACGCAGTATTTT. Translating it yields CSAKDSSTDTQYF.

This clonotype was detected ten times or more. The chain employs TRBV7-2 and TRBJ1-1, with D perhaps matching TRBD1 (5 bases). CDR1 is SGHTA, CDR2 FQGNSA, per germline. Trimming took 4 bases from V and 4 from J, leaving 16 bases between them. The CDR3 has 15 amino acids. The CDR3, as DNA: TGTGCCAGCAGCTCCCCCACCACCGGGGGCACTGAAGCTTTCTTT. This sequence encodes CASSSPTTGGTEAFF.

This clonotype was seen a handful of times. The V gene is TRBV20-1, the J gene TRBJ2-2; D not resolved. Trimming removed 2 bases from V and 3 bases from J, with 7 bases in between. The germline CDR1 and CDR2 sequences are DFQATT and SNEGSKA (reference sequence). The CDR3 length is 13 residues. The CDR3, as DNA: TGCAGTGCTAGACGGAAATACACCGGGGAGCTGTTTTTT. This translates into CSARRKYTGELFF.

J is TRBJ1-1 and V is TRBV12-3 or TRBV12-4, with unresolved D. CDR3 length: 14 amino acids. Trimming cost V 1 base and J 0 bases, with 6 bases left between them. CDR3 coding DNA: TGTGCCAGCAGTTTAGGCCCAGTGAACACTGAAGCTTTCTTT. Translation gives CASSLGPVNTEAFF.

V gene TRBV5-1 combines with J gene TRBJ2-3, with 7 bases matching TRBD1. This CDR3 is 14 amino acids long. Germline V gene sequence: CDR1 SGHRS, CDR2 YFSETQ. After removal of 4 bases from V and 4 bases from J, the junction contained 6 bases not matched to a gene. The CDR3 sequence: CASSPGQRPDTQYF. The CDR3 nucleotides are TGCGCCAGCAGCCCGGGACAGAGACCAGATACGCAGTATTTT.

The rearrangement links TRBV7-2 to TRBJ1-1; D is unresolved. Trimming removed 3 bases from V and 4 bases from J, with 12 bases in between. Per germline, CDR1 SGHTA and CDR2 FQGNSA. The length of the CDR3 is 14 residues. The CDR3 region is CASSFRREGTEAFF. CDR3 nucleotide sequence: TGTGCCAGCAGCTTCCGACGGGAGGGCACTGAAGCTTTCTTT.

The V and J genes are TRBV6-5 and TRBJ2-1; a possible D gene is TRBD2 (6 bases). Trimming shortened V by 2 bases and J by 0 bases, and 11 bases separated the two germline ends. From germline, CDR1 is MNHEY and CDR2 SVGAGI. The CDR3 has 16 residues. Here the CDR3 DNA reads TGTGCCAGCAGTTACCTACCCGGGGGCTCCTACAATGAGCAGTTCTTC. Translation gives CASSYLPGGSYNEQFF.

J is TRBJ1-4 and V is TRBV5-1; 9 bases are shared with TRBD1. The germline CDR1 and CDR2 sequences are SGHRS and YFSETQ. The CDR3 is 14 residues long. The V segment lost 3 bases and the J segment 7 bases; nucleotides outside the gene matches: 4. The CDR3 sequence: CASSWGQGGEKLFF. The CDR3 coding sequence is TGCGCCAGCAGCTGGGGACAGGGAGGTGAAAAACTGTTTTTT.

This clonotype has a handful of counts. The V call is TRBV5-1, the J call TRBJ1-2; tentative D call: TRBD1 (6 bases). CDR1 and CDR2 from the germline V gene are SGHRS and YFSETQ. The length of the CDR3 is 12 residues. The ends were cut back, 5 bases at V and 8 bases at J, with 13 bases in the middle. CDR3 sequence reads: CASSWDIRGYTF. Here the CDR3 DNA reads TGCGCCAGCAGTTGGGACATCCGAGGCTACACCTTC.